These T cell receptor beta chains were read from a single sample in a study of circulating and synovial CD4+ cells in juvenile arthritis. Some clones are missing from TCRdb's copy, which holds only in-frame ones; the method was immunoSEQ multiplex PCR. The sample lists 30,000 to 40,000 clones; about 95% were seen once. Sequences were obtained from CD4+ T cells from blood. Receptors were obtained from a human donor with juvenile idiopathic arthritis. Both conserved end residues are part of each CDR3. D genes are given only for firm matches. A clone size is listed for some rows: how often the clone was seen (once, few, many), or a class if it is expanded.

d_gene: -; v_gene: TRBV29-1; j_gene: TRBJ1-5; abundance: -; CDR3aa: CSVVGGDNQPQHF; CDR3nt: TGCAGCGTTGTGGGGGGGGACAATCAGCCCCAGCATTTT
d_gene: TRBD2; v_gene: TRBV5-1; j_gene: TRBJ2-3; abundance: -; CDR3aa: CASGRAGVDTQYF; CDR3nt: TGCGCCAGCGGCCGAGCGGGAGTAGATACGCAGTATTTT
d_gene: -; v_gene: TRBV9; j_gene: TRBJ1-1; abundance: -; CDR3aa: CASSVVSNTEAFF; CDR3nt: TGTGCCAGCAGCGTAGTTAGCAACACTGAAGCTTTCTTT
d_gene: TRBD2; v_gene: TRBV10-3; j_gene: TRBJ2-2; abundance: -; CDR3aa: CAIRLGEGTGELFF; CDR3nt: TGTGCCATCAGACTGGGGGAGGGCACCGGGGAGCTGTTTTTT
d_gene: TRBD2; v_gene: TRBV11-3; j_gene: TRBJ2-2; abundance: -; CDR3aa: CASSNVLAGDTGELFF; CDR3nt: TGTGCCAGCAGCAACGTACTAGCGGGGGACACCGGGGAGCTGTTTTTT
d_gene: -; v_gene: TRBV25-1; j_gene: TRBJ2-2; abundance: once; CDR3aa: CASSDPGGGGLPGELFF; CDR3nt: TGTGCCAGCAGTGACCCCGGGGGAGGCGGTTTACCCGGGGAGCTGTTTTTT
d_gene: -; v_gene: TRBV10-1; j_gene: TRBJ2-2; abundance: few; CDR3aa: CASRGTGELFF; CDR3nt: TGCGCCAGTCGGGGCACCGGGGAGCTGTTTTTT
d_gene: -; v_gene: TRBV19; j_gene: TRBJ1-2; abundance: -; CDR3aa: CATGIGGGYYGYTF; CDR3nt: TGTGCCACCGGAATCGGGGGGGGCTACTATGGCTACACCTTC
d_gene: -; v_gene: TRBV29-1; j_gene: TRBJ1-2; abundance: -; CDR3aa: CSVVSGNGYTF; CDR3nt: TGCAGCGTTGTGTCGGGGAATGGCTACACCTTC
d_gene: TRBD1; v_gene: TRBV6-4; j_gene: TRBJ2-1; abundance: -; CDR3aa: CASVSGTGKDEQFF; CDR3nt: TGTGCCAGCGTCTCCGGGACAGGGAAGGATGAGCAGTTCTTC
d_gene: TRBD2; v_gene: TRBV6-1; j_gene: TRBJ2-3; abundance: -; CDR3aa: CASSEIVARKGLASTDTQYF; CDR3nt: TGTGCCAGCAGTGAAATTGTCGCCAGGAAGGGACTAGCTAGCACAGATACGCAGTATTTT
d_gene: -; v_gene: TRBV11-2; j_gene: TRBJ2-3; abundance: -; CDR3aa: CASSLSPYTDTQYF; CDR3nt: TGTGCCAGCAGCTTAAGTCCCTACACAGATACGCAGTATTTT
d_gene: -; v_gene: TRBV28; j_gene: TRBJ2-6; abundance: -; CDR3aa: CASSLRANVLTF; CDR3nt: TGTGCCAGCAGTCTTAGAGCCAACGTCCTGACTTTC
d_gene: -; v_gene: TRBV5-1; j_gene: TRBJ2-2; abundance: -; CDR3aa: CASSLAPGPTGELFF; CDR3nt: TGCGCCAGCAGCTTGGCCCCAGGGCCCACCGGGGAGCTGTTTTTT
d_gene: TRBD1; v_gene: TRBV7-9; j_gene: TRBJ2-7; abundance: -; CDR3aa: CASSVRDRNPYEQYF; CDR3nt: TGTGCCAGCAGCGTCCGGGACAGAAACCCCTACGAGCAGTACTTC
d_gene: TRBD2; v_gene: TRBV5-1; j_gene: TRBJ2-5; abundance: once; CDR3aa: CASSGKTSGGGETQYF; CDR3nt: TGCGCCAGCAGCGGAAAGACTAGCGGGGGCGGAGAGACCCAGTACTTC
d_gene: -; v_gene: TRBV9; j_gene: TRBJ2-7; abundance: -; CDR3aa: CASSPRMRDSSYEQYF; CDR3nt: TGTGCCAGCAGCCCTCGAATGCGGGACAGTTCCTACGAGCAGTACTTC
d_gene: TRBD2; v_gene: TRBV27; j_gene: TRBJ2-7; abundance: -; CDR3aa: CASSLIRPSGNSEQYF; CDR3nt: TGTGCCAGCAGTTTAATCAGGCCTAGCGGGAACTCCGAGCAGTACTTC
d_gene: TRBD2; v_gene: TRBV27; j_gene: TRBJ2-3; abundance: -; CDR3aa: CASSFAGAGTDTQYF; CDR3nt: TGTGCCAGCAGTTTCGCGGGAGCCGGCACAGATACGCAGTATTTT
d_gene: TRBD1; v_gene: TRBV6-1; j_gene: TRBJ1-2; abundance: -; CDR3aa: CASSAAGGGYGYTF; CDR3nt: TGTGCCAGCAGTGCCGCAGGGGGCGGGTATGGCTACACCTTC
d_gene: -; v_gene: TRBV6-6; j_gene: TRBJ2-7; abundance: -; CDR3aa: CASSYPRGRNYEQYF; CDR3nt: TGTGCCAGCAGTTACCCGAGAGGGAGAAACTACGAGCAGTACTTC
d_gene: TRBD2; v_gene: TRBV5-4; j_gene: TRBJ2-7; abundance: -; CDR3aa: CASSSQREGLYEQYF; CDR3nt: TGTGCCAGCAGCTCGCAGCGGGAGGGCCTCTACGAGCAGTACTTC
d_gene: TRBD1; v_gene: TRBV6-4; j_gene: TRBJ1-2; abundance: -; CDR3aa: CASSPGTGGANYGYTF; CDR3nt: TGTGCCAGCAGCCCCGGGACAGGGGGAGCTAACTATGGCTACACCTTC
d_gene: TRBD2; v_gene: TRBV9; j_gene: TRBJ2-7; abundance: -; CDR3aa: CASSVGGTTSGTYEQYF; CDR3nt: TGTGCCAGCAGCGTAGGGGGGACCACTAGCGGGACCTACGAGCAGTACTTC
d_gene: TRBD1; v_gene: TRBV6-1; j_gene: TRBJ2-2; abundance: few; CDR3aa: CASRTDRRRTGELFF; CDR3nt: TGTGCCAGCAGGACGGACAGGAGAAGGACCGGGGAGCTGTTTTTT
d_gene: -; v_gene: TRBV4-3; j_gene: TRBJ1-6; abundance: -; CDR3aa: CASSQDTQASYNSPLHF; CDR3nt: TGCGCCAGCAGCCAAGATACCCAGGCCTCCTATAATTCACCCCTCCACTTT
d_gene: TRBD1; v_gene: TRBV11-2; j_gene: TRBJ1-1; abundance: -; CDR3aa: CASSLGGQGTMNTEAFF; CDR3nt: TGTGCCAGCAGCTTAGGGGGACAGGGGACGATGAACACTGAAGCTTTCTTT